One and the same sample provided the 27 T cell receptor beta chains below, sequenced in a study of blood T cell repertoires in COVID-19. Assay: immunoSEQ multiplex PCR; the TCRdb copy retains only in-frame clones and omits some. The sample includes approximately 170,000 clones, 83% of them seen just once. Sample: PBMCs or T cells enriched from blood (not recorded which). These TCRs come from a woman between 45 and 65 years old in a cohort exposed to, infected with or recovered from COVID-19 (not recorded which).

The genes are TRBV28 and TRBJ1-1, with D perhaps matching TRBD1 (5 bases). CDR1 and CDR2 from the germline V gene are MDHEN and SYDVKM. The CDR3 loop spans 14 amino acids. Trimming removed 2 bases from V and 0 bases from J, with 7 bases in between. This CDR3 reads CASSLRGMNTEAFF. CDR3 sequence (DNA): TGTGCCAGCAGTTTACGGGGGATGAACACTGAAGCTTTCTTT.

The chain recombines TRBV25-1 with TRBJ2-5; maybe TRBD1 (6 bases). The V end was cut by 4 bases, the J end by 4 bases, with 13 bases between. The CDR3 has 14 amino acids. Per germline, CDR1 MGHDK and CDR2 SYGVNS. The CDR3 loop is CASSAAQGRETQYF. In DNA form, the CDR3 reads TGTGCCAGCAGTGCTGCCCAGGGGAGAGAGACCCAGTACTTC. Complete variable domain (other parts from reference TRBV25-1 and TRBJ2-5): EADIYQTPRYLVIGTGKKITLECSQTMGHDKMYWYQQDPGMELHLIHYSYGVNSTEKGDLSSESTVSRIRTEHFPLTLESARPSHTSQYLCASSAAQGRETQYFGPGTRLLVL.

The chain links TRBV24-1 to TRBJ2-3; TRBD2 is a possible D gene (6 bases). Germline V gives CDR1 KGHDR, CDR2 SFDVKD. V shed 3 bases and J shed 5 bases, with 11 bases lying between them. This CDR3 comprises 14 residues. This CDR3 reads CATSDTMGGDTQYF. The CDR3 DNA sequence: TGTGCCACCAGTGATACGATGGGGGGAGATACGCAGTATTTT.

The chain carries TRBV7-3 and TRBJ2-2, with 14 bases fitting TRBD2. The germline V gene has CDR1 SGHTA and CDR2 FQGTGA. The CDR3 contains 18 residues. V was pared by 5 bases and J by 5 bases, with 10 bases of the junction left unmatched. The CDR3, as DNA: TGTGCCAGCAGCCATGACCCGGGACTAGCGGGAGAAACCGGGGAGCTGTTTTTT. Residues: CASSHDPGLAGETGELFF. Full variable domain (missing parts from reference TRBV7-3 and TRBJ2-2): GAGVSQTPSNKVTEKGKYVELRCDPISGHTALYWYRQSLGQGPEFLIYFQGTGAADDSGLPNDRFFAVRPEGSVSTLKIQRTERGDSAVYLCASSHDPGLAGETGELFFGEGSRLTVL.

The chain has TRBV5-1 and TRBJ1-2, with D unclear. Germline lookup yields CDR1 SGHRS and CDR2 YFSETQ. V was trimmed by 4 bases and J by 8 bases, leaving 18 bases between them. This CDR3 comprises 14 residues. The CDR3 coding sequence is TGCGCCAGCAGCCCTTTGCCGGCGGGTCAAGGCTACACCTTC. It yields the protein CASSPLPAGQGYTF.

The chain employs TRBV29-1 and TRBJ1-1; D ambiguous. The V gene lost 2 bases and the J gene lost 0 bases, with 7 bases spanning the gap. The CDR3 has 13 amino acids. Germline lookup yields CDR1 SQVTM and CDR2 ANQGSEA. The CDR3 coding sequence is TGCAGCGTTGAAAGCCCGATGAACACTGAAGCTTTCTTT. This sequence encodes CSVESPMNTEAFF.

The chain is built from TRBV19 and TRBJ2-3; 8 nucleotides align to TRBD1. The germline gives CDR1 LNHDA, CDR2 SQIVND (reference sequence). The V and J ends lost 5 bases and 0 bases, in that order; junction bases with no gene match: 4. This CDR3 region has 15 residues. The CDR3 here is CASSARDRSTDTQYF. The CDR3 DNA follows: TGTGCCAGTAGTGCCCGGGACAGGAGCACAGATACGCAGTATTTT. Based on the CDR3 plus reference TRBV19 and TRBJ2-3, the full variable domain is DGGITQSPKYLFRKEGQNVTLSCEQNLNHDAMYWYRQDPGQGLRLIYYSQIVNDFQKGDIAEGYSVSREKKESFPLTVTSAQKNPTAFYLCASSARDRSTDTQYFGPGTRLTVL.

The chain joins TRBV3-1 (or the pseudogene TRBV3-2) to TRBJ2-1; TRBD2 agrees at 8 bases. Germline V gene data show CDR1 as LGHDT and CDR2 as YNNKEL (reference sequence). The CDR3 is made up of 12 amino acids. V shed 8 bases, J shed 9 bases, and the junction held 6 bases outside the gene matches. In DNA, the CDR3 is TGTGCCAGCGCTGCGGGAGGCTTTGAGCAGTTCTTC. Its translation is CASAAGGFEQFF.

The V gene is TRBV3-1 (or the pseudogene TRBV3-2), the J gene TRBJ2-7; 9 nucleotides agree with TRBD1. Germline V lookup: CDR1 LGHDT, CDR2 YNNKEL (reference sequence). CDR3 length equals 15 residues. The V gene end was trimmed by 5 bases and the J gene end by 3 bases; junction bases not matched to a gene: 8. CDR3 loop: CASSSSTGGVYEQYF. The CDR3 coding sequence is TGTGCCAGCAGCTCGTCGACAGGGGGTGTCTACGAGCAGTACTTC.

CDR3 amino acids: CASSRRTGGNGELFF. CDR3 nucleotides: TGTGCCAGTAGTCGGCGGACAGGGGGGAACGGGGAGCTGTTTTTT. This sequence joins TRBV19 and TRBJ2-2, with 10 bases aligning to TRBD1. Per germline, CDR1 LNHDA and CDR2 SQIVND (reference sequence). Trimming cost V 5 bases and J 7 bases; bases outside gene matches: 7. The CDR3 length is 15 residues.

The chain combines TRBV9 with TRBJ2-1; 9 bases line up with TRBD1. V dropped 0 bases and J dropped 6; count of bases not matched to a gene: 7. Germline loops: CDR1 SGDLS, CDR2 YYNGEE. The CDR3 contains 16 residues. The DNA for the CDR3 is TGTGCCAGCAGCGTAGGGGGACAGGGTTGGTTCAATGAGCAGTTCTTC. This translates into CASSVGGQGWFNEQFF. Combining the CDR3 with reference TRBV9 and TRBJ2-1 gives the whole variable domain DSGVTQTPKHLITATGQRVTLRCSPRSGDLSVYWYQQSLDQGLQFLIQYYNGEERAKGNILERFSAQQFPDLHSELNLSSLELGDSALYFCASSVGGQGWFNEQFFGPGTRLTVL.

The chain recombines TRBV10-1 with TRBJ1-6, with D tentatively TRBD1 (5 bases). This CDR3 has 13 residues. Germline-derived CDR1 and CDR2 are WNHNN and SYGVQD (reference sequence). V lost 4 bases and J 7 bases, leaving 8 bases between the germline ends. CDR3: CASSVQGNSPLHF. The CDR3 DNA reads as TGCGCCAGCAGTGTTCAGGGAAATTCACCCCTCCACTTT.

This chain connects TRBV7-6 to TRBJ1-3, with 7 nucleotides matching TRBD1. Germline CDR1 SGHVS, CDR2 FNYEAQ. V lost 5 bases and J lost 4; bases outside the gene matches: 5. This CDR3 is built from 14 residues. The CDR3 bases are TGTGCCAGCAGCCGAGGGGGCTCCGGAAACACCATATATTTT. Translated: CASSRGGSGNTIYF.

This chain connects TRBV28 to TRBJ2-3, with D perhaps matching TRBD2 (5 bases). The CDR3 is 14 amino acids. Germline V CDR1 and CDR2: MDHEN, SYDVKM. Trimming cost V 5 bases and J 0 bases, with 9 bases left between them. In DNA form, the CDR3 reads TGTGCCAGCAGTCCGGACTCTAGCACAGATACGCAGTATTTT. This gives the protein CASSPDSSTDTQYF.

The chain employs TRBV4-3 and TRBJ2-7, with TRBD1 matching 9 bases. The V gene's germline CDR1 is LGHNA and CDR2 YSLEER. The CDR3 is 14 amino acids. J lost 4 bases, V lost 3 bases, and 4 bases had no gene match. In DNA form, the CDR3 reads TGCGCCAGCAGCCAGGAGACAGGGGGTTACGAGCAGTACTTC. It specifies CASSQETGGYEQYF.

The gene calls are TRBV19 and TRBJ1-5; 8 nucleotides align to TRBD1. Per germline, CDR1 LNHDA and CDR2 SQIVND (reference sequence). Losses at the gene ends were 9 bases for V and 9 bases for J; bases not matched to a gene: 10. The CDR3 is made up of 13 amino acids. The CDR3 loop is CASTDRGYVPQHF. The CDR3 nucleotides read TGTGCCAGCACTGACAGGGGTTATGTGCCCCAGCATTTT.

This clone has only one observation. The V and J genes are TRBV11-3 and TRBJ2-3, with 10 bases aligning to TRBD1. CDR1 and CDR2 from the germline V gene are SGHNT and YENEEA. The CDR3 sequence is 17 residues long. V shed 2 bases, J shed 5 bases, and the junction held 10 bases outside the gene matches. CDR3 DNA sequence: TGTGCCAGCAGCTTAAGCCCCGGGACAGGGGCAGGAGATACGCAGTATTTT. It yields the protein CASSLSPGTGAGDTQYF.

V is TRBV11-2 and J is TRBJ2-2; D possibly corresponds to TRBD2 (7 bases). The CDR3 consists of 16 residues. V dropped 5 bases and J dropped 6 bases, with 19 bases sitting between them. The V gene's germline CDR1 is SGHAT and CDR2 FQNNGV. CDR3 in DNA: TGTGCCAGCAGCCCCCAGGGGAGGGTGGGGTCCGGGGAGCTGTTTTTT. It yields the protein CASSPQGRVGSGELFF.

The genes are TRBV6-2 or TRBV6-3 and TRBJ2-5; 8 positions match TRBD2. CDR3 length equals 19 residues. The germline gives CDR1 MNHEY, CDR2 SVGEGT. V shed 3 bases, J shed 5 bases, and the junction held 20 bases outside the gene matches. The CDR3 reads CASSYREWLAGNLVETQYF. CDR3 bases: TGTGCCAGCAGTTATAGGGAGTGGTTAGCGGGAAACCTCGTGGAGACCCAGTACTTC.

Ten or more counts support this clone. The rearrangement links TRBV5-6 to TRBJ2-5, with a possible D match to TRBD1 (6 bases). The CDR3 sequence is 15 residues long. CDR1 and CDR2 from the germline V gene are SGHDT and YYEEEE. V was shortened by 1 base and J by 2 bases, with 12 bases between the two germline ends. CDR3 residues: CASSLFARGQETQYF. For the CDR3, the DNA is TGTGCCAGCAGCTTGTTCGCCAGGGGACAAGAGACCCAGTACTTC.

The chain links TRBV5-4 to TRBJ1-1, with 7 bases identical to TRBD1. The CDR3 is 15 amino acids. Trimming removed 4 bases from V and 5 bases from J; junction bases left unmatched: 11. Germline CDR1 is SGHNT and CDR2 is YYREEE (reference sequence). DNA of the CDR3: TGTGCCAGCAGCCTTTCGACAGGGTCTGGAACTGAAGCTTTCTTT. It encodes CASSLSTGSGTEAFF.

V usage is TRBV18 and J usage is TRBJ2-2, with D possibly matching TRBD1 (5 bases). CDR1 is KGHSH, CDR2 LQKENI, per germline. Trimming cost V 5 bases and J 4 bases, with 14 bases left between them. The CDR3 sequence is 15 residues long. CDR3 in DNA: TGTGCCAGCTCATCTTCGCAGGGTTCCACCGGGGAGCTGTTTTTT. This encodes CASSSSQGSTGELFF.

The V gene is TRBV19, the J gene TRBJ2-3; 7 positions match TRBD2. There are 15 residues in the CDR3. After removal of 3 bases from V and 2 bases from J, the junction contained 5 bases not matched to a gene. Germline lookup yields CDR1 LNHDA and CDR2 SQIVND (reference sequence). Written as DNA, the CDR3 is TGTGCCAGTAGTATTACGGGACTACCCACAGATACGCAGTATTTT. Its protein product is CASSITGLPTDTQYF.

This clone was observed a handful of times. The rearrangement uses TRBV23-1 and TRBJ2-5; 9 bases align to TRBD1. TRBV23-1 is given ORF status, its function remaining uncertain. V lost 0 bases and J lost 1; bases outside the gene matches: 3. The CDR3 has 16 amino acids. In nucleotides, the CDR3 is TGCGCCAGCAGTCAATCAGGACAGGGGTTCCAAGAGACCCAGTACTTC. Amino acid sequence: CASSQSGQGFQETQYF.

The genes are TRBV11-2 and TRBJ2-1; a possible D gene is TRBD2 (5 bases). This CDR3 region has 15 residues. V was clipped by 0 bases and J by 5 bases, with 11 bases between them. From germline, CDR1 is SGHAT and CDR2 FQNNGV. The CDR3 DNA sequence: TGTGCCAGCAGCTTAGATGGTGGGCGGGACAATGAGCAGTTCTTC. Residues: CASSLDGGRDNEQFF.

The rearrangement joins TRBV20-1 to TRBJ2-7; 7 bases are a match to TRBD2. CDR3 size: 14 residues. V gave up 3 bases and J gave up 2 bases; unmatched junction bases: 7. CDR1 is DFQATT, CDR2 SNEGSKA, per germline (reference sequence). This CDR3 is CSASPASGPYEQYF. CDR3 bases: TGCAGTGCTAGTCCGGCTAGCGGTCCCTACGAGCAGTACTTC.

The chain recombines TRBV3-1 (or the pseudogene TRBV3-2) with TRBJ1-2; D remains ambiguous. Trimming cost V 0 bases and J 4 bases, with 12 bases left between them. Looked up from germline, CDR1 is LGHDT and CDR2 is YNNKEL (reference sequence). The CDR3 spans 15 residues. CDR3 DNA: TGTGCCAGCAGCCAAGACCGGGGTCGGGTCTATGGCTACACCTTC. This codes for CASSQDRGRVYGYTF.